This TCR beta chain was sequenced for a study of blood T cell repertoires in COVID-19. Study context: Spain, Italy and the United States supplied samples that represented acute and convalescent COVID-19. T cells, B-cell-depleted T cells, or PBMCs provided the cDNA or gDNA that served as material.

CDR3 length: 13 amino acids. Trimming removed 5 bases at V and 2 bases at J, with 9 bases between. From germline, CDR1 is MNHEY and CDR2 SVGAGI. In the original workflow: Amplified reference gene primers provided the basis for estimating nucleated cell counts. The data were produced by immunoSEQ multiplex PCR, yet TCRdb's version contains in-frame clones alone and is incomplete. That table is the source of V, J and clone size, and D and trimming were worked out from the DNA. This table has 200,000 to 300,000 clones, over 80% appearing once. The clonotype comes from a human donor in a cohort sampled during active COVID-19. This rearrangement joins TRBV6-5 to TRBJ1-2; D gene unclear. The sample consisted of peripheral blood. CDR3 region: CASSPDGNYGYTF. The CDR3 nucleotides read TGTGCCAGCAGTCCCGACGGGAACTATGGCTACACCTTC.